Following are 22 T cell receptor beta chains from one sample sequenced in a study of identical twins. A single record per CDR3 protein comes from TCRdb applying MiXCR to the 5' RACE reads. The sample holds 500,000 to 700,000 distinct CDR3 sequences, 7.1% seen once. These sequences were also reported in another study, on yellow fever vaccine responses in identical twins.

Sequencing was done on a sample of PBMCs. The receptors here all came from a woman in her late teens or twenties in good health.

There are many counts of this clonotype. The chain links TRBV6-1 to TRBJ1-2; 8 bases align to TRBD1. Germline CDR1 MNHNS, CDR2 SASEGT. The CDR3 spans 15 residues. V lost 3 bases and J lost 2; bases outside the gene matches: 5. CDR3 bases: TGTGCCAGCAGTGAGCCGGGACAGGCGAACTATGGCTACACCTTC. Translated: CASSEPGQANYGYTF.

The chain links TRBV11-2 to TRBJ1-1; no clear D gene. This CDR3 comprises 12 residues. CDR1 is SGHAT and CDR2 is FQNNGV in the germline V gene. V lost 1 base, J lost 8 bases, and 8 bases lay in between. CDR3 region: CASSLGAEEAFF. CDR3 DNA sequence: TGTGCCAGCAGCTTAGGGGCGGAGGAAGCTTTCTTT. Full variable domain (rest looked up from reference TRBV11-2 and TRBJ1-1): EAGVAQSPRYKIIEKRQSVAFWCNPISGHATLYWYQQILGQGPKLLIQFQNNGVVDDSQLPKDRFSAERLKGVDSTLKIQPAKLEDSAVYLCASSLGAEEAFFGQGTRLTVV.

This clonotype has just a few counts. A read error may explain this, as a much larger clone is one base away. The CDR3, as DNA: TGTGCCAGCAGTTACTCGGGGTCCCAAGAGACCCAGTACTTC. It encodes CASSYSGSQETQYF. This chain links TRBV6-5 with TRBJ2-5; no reliable D call. The CDR3 is 14 residues long. Germline V CDR1 and CDR2: MNHEY, SVGAGI. Deletions cut 0 bases from V and 1 base from J, with 6 bases between.

This clonotype was counted many times. The rearrangement joins TRBV6-1 to TRBJ1-5, with D possibly matching TRBD1 (5 bases). CDR3 length equals 14 residues. From germline, CDR1 is MNHNS and CDR2 SASEGT. The CDR3 coding sequence is TGTGCTATTAGTCGGGGGGGTAGCAATCAGCCCCAGCATTTT. Its protein product is CAISRGGSNQPQHF.

This clonotype has at least ten counts. The J gene is TRBJ2-7, the V gene TRBV7-9; possible D gene TRBD1, 6 bases. Germline assignment: CDR1 SEHNR and CDR2 FQNEAQ (reference sequence). This CDR3 is built from 12 residues. V gave up 6 bases and J gave up 4 bases, with 10 bases separating them. Here the CDR3 DNA reads TGTGCCAGCAGTACACAGGGTTACGAGCAGTACTTC. Its translation is CASSTQGYEQYF.

This clonotype was observed many times. The V call is TRBV7-9, the J call TRBJ2-7, with D possibly TRBD1 on 5 matching bases. The CDR3 contains 15 residues. Germline assignment: CDR1 SEHNR and CDR2 FQNEAQ (reference sequence). Trimming removed 2 bases at V and 0 bases at J, with 11 bases between. This CDR3 is CASSLSGFDSYEQYF. In DNA form, the CDR3 reads TGTGCCAGCAGCTTATCAGGGTTTGACTCCTACGAGCAGTACTTC.

The chain has TRBV6-1 and TRBJ2-7; D possibly matches TRBD1 or TRBD2 (5 bases each). Germline CDR1 and CDR2: MNHNS and SASEGT. V was clipped by 5 bases and J by 3 bases, with 14 bases between them. This CDR3 contains 14 residues. The chain's CDR3 is CASSHFGDRYEQYF. CDR3 DNA: TGTGCCAGCAGTCATTTCGGGGACCGCTACGAGCAGTACTTC.

This clonotype was recorded at least ten times. The V gene is TRBV28, the J gene TRBJ2-3; D gene ambiguous. The CDR3 extends over 13 amino acids. Trimming stripped 3 bases from V and 2 bases from J, with 6 bases between. Germline V gene lookup returns CDR1 MDHEN and CDR2 SYDVKM. Here the CDR3 DNA reads TGTGCCAGCAGTTTTCGACTCACAGATACGCAGTATTTT. Translating gives CASSFRLTDTQYF.

Many counts were recorded for this clonotype. The chain uses TRBV7-2 and TRBJ2-3; D may be TRBD1 or TRBD2 (6 bases each). This CDR3 comprises 15 residues. V dropped 3 bases and J dropped 3 bases, with 13 bases sitting between them. CDR1 and CDR2 from the germline V gene are SGHTA and FQGNSA. CDR3 nucleotides: TGTGCCAGCAGCTTGCCGACAGGAGGGACAGATACGCAGTATTTT. It yields the protein CASSLPTGGTDTQYF.

This CDR3 reads CATSDLQTGFVGELFF. Written as DNA, the CDR3 is TGTGCCACCAGTGATTTGCAGACTGGGTTTGTCGGGGAGCTGTTTTTT. The gene calls are TRBV24-1 and TRBJ2-2, with D uncertain. This CDR3 spans 16 amino acids. Germline-derived CDR1 and CDR2 are KGHDR and SFDVKD. V lost 0 bases, J lost 7 bases, and 14 bases lay in between.

This clonotype was recorded a few times. This sequence joins TRBV10-3 and TRBJ2-1; D remains unclear. Between the trimmed V and J ends, which lost 4 bases and 3 bases, there was a span of 7 bases. The germline CDR1 and CDR2 sequences are ENHRY and SYGVKD. The CDR3 contains 13 residues. The CDR3 DNA reads TGTGCCATCAGTGTCTCAGACTACAATGAGCAGTTCTTC. Amino acid sequence: CAISVSDYNEQFF.

The V call is TRBV5-1, the J call TRBJ1-1, with D unclear. The CDR3 is 14 residues long. Trimming cost V 1 base and J 1 base, with 8 bases left between them. Germline CDR1 reads SGHRS; CDR2 reads YFSETQ. The CDR3 is CASSLSTQNTEAFF. In nucleotides, the CDR3 is TGCGCCAGCAGCTTGTCGACCCAGAACACTGAAGCTTTCTTT.

This clonotype was seen only a few times. This sequence joins TRBV20-1 and TRBJ2-3; no firm D call. The germline gives CDR1 DFQATT, CDR2 SNEGSKA (reference sequence). This CDR3 contains 13 residues. Trimming removed 3 bases at V and 2 bases at J, with 9 bases between. The CDR3 coding sequence is TGCAGTGCTAGTCTACGTAACACAGATACGCAGTATTTT. It is translated as CSASLRNTDTQYF.

This clonotype has at least ten counts. This chain connects TRBV29-1 to TRBJ1-1; 7 nucleotides align to TRBD1. V lost 2 bases to trimming and J lost 7 bases; unmatched junction nucleotides: 7. The CDR3 sequence is 13 residues long. Germline V gene sequence: CDR1 SQVTM, CDR2 ANQGSEA. CDR3 DNA: TGCAGCGTTGAACGCGACAGGGAATTTGAAGCTTTCTTT. The encoded protein is CSVERDREFEAFF.

This clonotype came up a few times. The rearrangement uses TRBV12-3 or TRBV12-4 and TRBJ2-7; no clear D gene. V was shortened by 3 bases and J by 2 bases, with 17 bases between the two germline ends. The CDR3 is 16 amino acids. The CDR3 bases are TGTGCCAGCAGTTTTGGTGGTGCCGGTACTCCCTACGAGCAGTACTTC. Its protein product is CASSFGGAGTPYEQYF.

This clonotype has at least ten counts. This chain uses TRBV18 with TRBJ1-1; tentatively, D is TRBD1 (5 bases). The CDR3 loop spans 13 amino acids. Trimming took 3 bases from V and 1 from J, leaving 6 bases between them. CDR1 and CDR2 (germline): KGHSH, LQKENI. This CDR3 is CASSPTANTEAFF. CDR3 nucleotide sequence: TGTGCCAGCTCACCGACAGCGAACACTGAAGCTTTCTTT.

Only a few counts were recorded for this clonotype. The J gene is TRBJ2-1, the V gene TRBV20-1; no reliable D call. Germline assignment: CDR1 DFQATT and CDR2 SNEGSKA (reference sequence). There are 14 residues in the CDR3. V was pared by 1 base and J by 5 bases, with 12 bases between. Here the CDR3 DNA reads TGCAGTGCTAGAGCCCGCACTTATCACAATGAGCAGTTCTTC. Amino acid sequence: CSARARTYHNEQFF.

This clonotype was observed a handful of times. V gene TRBV24-1 combines with J gene TRBJ2-4, with a possible D match to TRBD2 (5 bases). From germline, CDR1 is KGHDR and CDR2 SFDVKD. The CDR3 covers 16 residues. V lost 3 bases, J lost 6 bases, and 17 bases lay in between. The CDR3 reads CATSDPLEGQGNIQYF. For the CDR3, the DNA is TGTGCCACCAGTGATCCCCTTGAGGGCCAAGGAAACATTCAGTACTTC.

V gene TRBV7-9 combines with J gene TRBJ1-2, with 9 bases that match TRBD1. The CDR3 contains 16 residues. V lost 8 bases, J lost 1 base, and 11 bases stayed unmatched. Germline V CDR1 and CDR2: SEHNR, FQNEAQ (reference sequence). CDR3 nucleotide sequence: TGTGCCAGCTCGCGGGACAGGGTAGGATTTAACTATGGCTACACCTTC. As protein: CASSRDRVGFNYGYTF. The variable domain in full, with the rest retrieved from reference TRBV7-9 and TRBJ1-2, is DTGVSQNPRHKITKRGQNVTFRCDPISEHNRLYWYRQTLGQGPEFLTYFQNEAQLEKSRLLSDRFSAERPKGSFSTLEIQRTEQGDSAMYLCASSRDRVGFNYGYTFGSGTRLTVV.

The table lists this clonotype with a few counts. J is TRBJ2-2 and V is TRBV29-1; D unresolved. V dropped 6 bases and J dropped 3 bases, with 11 bases sitting between them. The CDR3 loop spans 13 amino acids. CDR1 is SQVTM, CDR2 ANQGSEA, per germline. The CDR3 region is CSVTIPYTGELFF. CDR3 in DNA: TGCAGCGTGACGATTCCCTACACCGGGGAGCTGTTTTTT.

The chain links TRBV7-6 to TRBJ2-3, with 10 nucleotides matching TRBD1. Looked up from germline, CDR1 is SGHVS and CDR2 is FNYEAQ. CDR3 length equals 16 residues. The trim removed 0 bases at V and 3 bases at J, leaving 3 bases unmatched. The CDR3 region has the DNA TGTGCCAGCAGCTTAGCGGGACAGGGGTGGACAGATACGCAGTATTTT. This codes for CASSLAGQGWTDTQYF. Using reference TRBV7-6 and TRBJ2-3 for the parts outside the CDR3, the full variable domain is GAGVSQSPRYKVTKRGQDVALRCDPISGHVSLYWYRQALGQGPEFLTYFNYEAQQDKSGLPNDRFSAERPEGSISTLTIQRTEQRDSAMYRCASSLAGQGWTDTQYFGPGTRLTVL.

This clonotype was seen only a few times. The genes are TRBV6-5 and TRBJ2-7; D unclear. The germline gives CDR1 MNHEY, CDR2 SVGAGI. V lost 2 bases and J 6 bases, leaving 11 bases between the germline ends. CDR3 length equals 13 residues. The CDR3 protein is CASSYDAAGEQYV. The DNA for the CDR3 is TGTGCCAGCAGTTACGACGCGGCCGGCGAGCAGTACGTC.